These 22 T cell receptor beta chains were all obtained from the same sample, sequenced in a study of PD-L1 blockade in urothelial cancer. This sample's time point: pretreatment peripheral blood. Clones were read by immunoSEQ multiplex PCR, and TCRdb kept only the in-frame ones, dropping some. The sample contains roughly 52,000 clones, approximately 85% of which appear only once. The sequences come from PBMCs, collected around atezolizumab (anti-PD-L1) treatment. The receptors originated from a man aged 70-80 years with urothelial cancer.

This clone has only one observation. The V gene is TRBV28, the J gene TRBJ2-1; D unclear. CDR1 is MDHEN, CDR2 SYDVKM, per germline. Trimming removed 6 bases from V and 2 bases from J, with 17 bases in between. The CDR3 spans 16 residues. DNA for the CDR3: TGTGCCAGCAGCGACCCGGCTAGTCATACCTACAATGAGCAGTTCTTC. This translates into CASSDPASHTYNEQFF.

V is TRBV29-1 and J is TRBJ1-1; D is unclear. The germline gives CDR1 SQVTM, CDR2 ANQGSEA. V was clipped by 3 bases and J by 6 bases, with 14 bases between them. The CDR3 runs 13 residues. As DNA, the CDR3 is TGCAGCGTTGATCTCGGGAGACTAGCTGAAGCTTTCTTT. This translates into CSVDLGRLAEAFF. Full variable domain (remainder filled in from reference TRBV29-1 and TRBJ1-1): SAVISQKPSRDICQRGTSLTIQCQVDSQVTMMFWYRQQPGQSLTLIATANQGSEATYESGFVIDKFPISRPNLTFSTLTVSNMSPEDSSIYLCSVDLGRLAEAFFGQGTRLTVV.

The CDR3 loop reads CASSRPGTGTDTQYF. CDR3 DNA: TGTGCCAGCAGTCGTCCCGGGACAGGCACAGATACGCAGTATTTT. This rearrangement joins TRBV6-5 to TRBJ2-3; 7 positions agree with TRBD1. There are 15 residues in the CDR3. With 5 bases clipped from V and 1 base from J, the junction kept 6 bases outside the gene matches. Germline loops: CDR1 MNHEY, CDR2 SVGAGI.

The genes are TRBV7-2 and TRBJ2-5, with D possibly matching TRBD2 (6 bases). The CDR3 sequence is 13 residues long. V was clipped by 4 bases and J by 5 bases, with 11 bases between them. The germline V gene encodes CDR1 SGHTA and CDR2 FQGNSA. CDR3: CASSSPGVETQYF. CDR3 nucleotides: TGTGCCAGCAGCTCCCCGGGGGTCGAGACCCAGTACTTC. The full variable domain, with the rest looked up from reference TRBV7-2 and TRBJ2-5, is GAGVSQSPSNKVTEKGKDVELRCDPISGHTALYWYRQSLGQGLEFLIYFQGNSAPDKSGLPSDRFSAERTGGSVSTLTIQRTQQEDSAVYLCASSSPGVETQYFGPGTRLLVL.

J is TRBJ1-4 and V is TRBV25-1; TRBD1 aligns across 7 bases. This CDR3 is built from 16 residues. V shed 2 bases, J shed 8 bases, and the junction held 11 bases outside the gene matches. Germline V lookup: CDR1 MGHDK, CDR2 SYGVNS. CDR3 coding DNA: TGTGCCAGCAGTGAACCACCCGGCAGGGGGGAAGAAAAACTGTTTTTT. The encoded protein is CASSEPPGRGEEKLFF.

The chain carries TRBV28 and TRBJ2-3; possibly TRBD2 for D (5 bases). The CDR3 consists of 15 residues. The V end lost 3 bases, the J end lost 5 bases, and 15 bases lay between the germline ends. CDR1 and CDR2 from the germline V gene are MDHEN and SYDVKM. This CDR3 is CASSLIGNEGDTQYF. CDR3 nucleotides: TGTGCCAGCAGTTTGATCGGCAACGAGGGAGATACGCAGTATTTT.

This clone appeared a single time. V usage is TRBV6-5 and J usage is TRBJ2-5, with 11 bases matching TRBD2. The end of the DNA aligns better with TRBJ2-7, so the J call may be wrong. CDR1 and CDR2 (germline): MNHEY, SVGAGI. The CDR3 consists of 16 residues. In DNA, the CDR3 is TGTGCCAGCAGTTACCCCGGGACTAGCGGTGTAAACGAGCAGTACTTC. Its protein product is CASSYPGTSGVNEQYF.

J is TRBJ2-7 and V is TRBV25-1; 7 nucleotides align to TRBD1. J gave up 2 bases and V 7 bases, and 5 bases lay outside the gene matches. This CDR3 comprises 13 residues. CDR1 and CDR2 from the germline V gene are MGHDK and SYGVNS. As DNA, the CDR3 is TGTGCCAGCACCCCGGGACAGCCCTACGAGCAGTACTTC. It encodes CASTPGQPYEQYF.

In this sample, this clone turned up a few times. The V and J genes are TRBV19 and TRBJ1-5; possible D gene TRBD1, 6 bases. The germline V gene encodes CDR1 LNHDA and CDR2 SQIVND (reference sequence). This CDR3 comprises 15 residues. Trimming pared 3 bases from V and 7 bases from J, leaving 16 bases between. The CDR3 region is CASSIHQGWEQPQHF. CDR3 bases: TGTGCCAGTAGTATCCATCAGGGGTGGGAGCAGCCCCAGCATTTT.

The V call is TRBV2, the J call TRBJ2-3; D is perhaps TRBD1 (5 bases). The CDR3 is 12 amino acids. Germline CDR1 reads SNHLY; CDR2 reads FYNNEI. The ends were cut back, 5 bases at V and 5 bases at J, with 8 bases in the middle. CDR3 sequence reads: CASSRREDTQYF. CDR3 coding DNA: TGTGCCAGCAGTCGCAGGGAAGATACGCAGTATTTT.

CDR3 nucleotide sequence: TGTGCCAGCGCGTCCTATAATTCACCCCTCCACTTT. Its protein is CASASYNSPLHF. The chain carries TRBV5-6 and TRBJ1-6; D is unresolved. The CDR3 consists of 12 residues. V dropped 7 bases and J dropped 1 base, with 3 bases sitting between them. Germline V CDR1 and CDR2: SGHDT, YYEEEE.

This clone is a singleton in its sample. The chain carries TRBV11-3 and TRBJ2-1; 12 positions agree with TRBD2. Germline assignment: CDR1 SGHNT and CDR2 YENEEA. This CDR3 contains 16 residues. The J segment lost 8 bases and the V segment lost 1 base, leaving 6 bases of the junction unmatched. The CDR3 protein is CASSLGLTSGSDEQFF. CDR3 DNA sequence: TGTGCCAGCAGCTTAGGTTTGACTAGCGGGAGTGATGAGCAGTTCTTC.

This rearrangement joins TRBV5-8 to TRBJ1-5, with D perhaps matching TRBD1 (6 bases). Looked up from germline, CDR1 is SGHTS and CDR2 is YDEGEE. The V end lost 0 bases, the J end lost 3 bases, and 10 bases lay between the germline ends. The length of the CDR3 is 15 residues. The CDR3 sequence: CASSLAGAPNQPQHF. CDR3 nucleotide sequence: TGTGCCAGCAGCTTGGCAGGGGCGCCCAATCAGCCCCAGCATTTT.

The chain recombines TRBV4-1 with TRBJ2-7, with a possible D match to TRBD1 (5 bases). This CDR3 has 16 residues. V shed 4 bases and J shed 0 bases, with 16 bases lying between them. CDR1 is MGHRA, CDR2 YSYEKL, per germline. CDR3 in amino acids: CASSLLLGTGSYEQYF. The CDR3 DNA reads as TGCGCCAGCAGCCTACTCCTCGGAACAGGCTCCTACGAGCAGTACTTC.

This clone came up a few times. This chain connects TRBV4-1 to TRBJ2-2; D not certain. The length of the CDR3 is 16 residues. Per germline, CDR1 MGHRA and CDR2 YSYEKL. Between the trimmed V and J ends, which lost 2 bases and 1 base, there was a span of 11 bases. CDR3 in amino acids: CASSQYGSGNTGELFF. The DNA of the CDR3 is TGCGCCAGCAGCCAATACGGTTCGGGGAACACCGGGGAGCTGTTTTTT.

The V and J genes are TRBV11-2 and TRBJ2-2; TRBD1 agrees at 10 bases. The ends lost 5 bases at V and 7 bases at J; junction bases unmatched: 19. This CDR3 comprises 19 residues. CDR1 and CDR2 from the germline V gene are SGHAT and FQNNGV. CDR3 in DNA: TGTGCCAGCAGCACTAGAGGGGACAGGGGAAGGGTTAGCGGCGGGGAGCTGTTTTTT. Its protein is CASSTRGDRGRVSGGELFF.

This clone was detected only a few times. The chain joins TRBV5-4 to TRBJ2-3, with D perhaps TRBD2 (6 bases). This CDR3 is 14 amino acids long. V lost 4 bases to trimming and J lost 3 bases, with 12 bases between them. Germline V gene lookup returns CDR1 SGHNT and CDR2 YYREEE (reference sequence). The CDR3 DNA reads TGTGCCAGCAGCCCACGGACTACTACAGATACGCAGTATTTT. This translates into CASSPRTTTDTQYF.

The gene calls are TRBV19 and TRBJ2-7; 12 nucleotides agree with TRBD2. The CDR3 is 16 amino acids. CDR1 is LNHDA, CDR2 SQIVND, per germline (reference sequence). The V segment lost 4 bases and the J segment 4 bases; nucleotides outside the gene matches: 8. This CDR3 reads CASSTTSGSFGYEQYF. The DNA for the CDR3 is TGTGCCAGTAGTACGACTAGCGGGAGTTTTGGGTACGAGCAGTACTTC.

This chain links TRBV9 with TRBJ2-1, with 8 bases lining up with TRBD2. CDR1 is SGDLS, CDR2 YYNGEE, per germline. The J segment lost 9 bases and the V segment lost 6 bases, leaving 14 bases of the junction unmatched. CDR3 size: 15 residues. CDR3 loop: CASTQYGGGQTEQFF. CDR3 DNA: TGTGCCAGCACTCAGTACGGGGGGGGCCAAACTGAGCAGTTCTTC.

Of note for this clone: This same CDR3 is encoded by further DNA sequences in the sample. J is TRBJ2-1 and V is TRBV5-1; 7 bases match TRBD2. The CDR3 totals 16 residues. J gave up 10 bases and V 0 bases, and 13 bases lay outside the gene matches. CDR1 is SGHRS and CDR2 is YFSETQ in the germline V gene. CDR3 loop: CASSLAGAEGGREQFF. The CDR3 nucleotides are TGCGCCAGCAGCTTGGCCGGGGCGGAGGGAGGGAGGGAGCAGTTCTTC. The full variable domain, rest sourced from reference TRBV5-1 and TRBJ2-1, is KAGVTQTPRYLIKTRGQQVTLSCSPISGHRSVSWYQQTPGQGLQFLFEYFSETQRNKGNFPGRFSGRQFSNSRSEMNVSTLELGDSALYLCASSLAGAEGGREQFFGPGTRLTVL.

The rearrangement uses TRBV10-3 and TRBJ2-7; 10 bases line up with TRBD2. Germline V gene data show CDR1 as ENHRY and CDR2 as SYGVKD. The CDR3 runs to 15 residues. The junction had 4 bases not matched to a gene; V was cut back by 5 bases and J by 0 bases. The CDR3 bases are TGTGCCATCAGTTCAGCGGGAGGGCTCTCCTACGAGCAGTACTTC. Its protein is CAISSAGGLSYEQYF.

The table lists this clone with many counts. This chain uses TRBV7-2 with TRBJ2-7; tentative D call: TRBD1 (6 bases). Germline loops: CDR1 SGHTA, CDR2 FQGNSA. The CDR3 contains 14 residues. Trimming removed 3 bases from V and 7 bases from J, with 16 bases in between. The CDR3 region is CASSLTGSMGEQYF. CDR3 in DNA: TGTGCCAGCAGCTTGACAGGCTCTATGGGGGAGCAGTACTTC.